This section outlines one T cell receptor beta chain sequence together with its context. Some clones are missing from TCRdb's copy, which holds only in-frame ones; the method was immunoSEQ multiplex PCR. The sample contains 72,000 or so clones, about nine tenths of which appear only once. This entry is derived from a study of technical replicates of blood from several donors. Germline CDR1 reads LNHDA; CDR2 reads SQIVND (reference sequence). The CDR3 has 16 amino acids. The trim removed 5 bases at V and 5 bases at J, leaving 10 bases unmatched. Source material: T cells isolated from PBMCs. The gene calls are TRBV19 and TRBJ1-2; TRBD1 agrees at 11 bases. This clonotype was obtained from a human donor in good health. For the CDR3, the DNA is TGTGCCAGTAGTGTCATCTCCGGGACAGGGGGATATGGCTACACCTTC. It is translated as CASSVISGTGGYGYTF.